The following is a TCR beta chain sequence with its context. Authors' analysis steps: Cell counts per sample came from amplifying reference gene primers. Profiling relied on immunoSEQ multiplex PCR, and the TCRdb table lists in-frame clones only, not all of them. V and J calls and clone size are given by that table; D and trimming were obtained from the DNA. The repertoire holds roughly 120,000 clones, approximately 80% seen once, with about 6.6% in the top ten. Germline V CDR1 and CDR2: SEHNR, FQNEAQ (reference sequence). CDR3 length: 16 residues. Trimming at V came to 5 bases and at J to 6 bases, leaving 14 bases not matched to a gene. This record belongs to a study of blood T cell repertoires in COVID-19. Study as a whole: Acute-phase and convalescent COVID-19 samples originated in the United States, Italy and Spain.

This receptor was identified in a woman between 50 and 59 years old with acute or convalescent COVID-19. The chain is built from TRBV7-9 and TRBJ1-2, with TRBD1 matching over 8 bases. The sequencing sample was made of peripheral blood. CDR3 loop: CASSLGQGSSKDGYTF. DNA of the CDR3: TGTGCCAGCAGCCTTGGACAGGGCTCCTCGAAGGATGGCTACACCTTC.